The 8 T cell receptor beta chains given below trace back to one sample, sequenced in a study of tumor-infiltrating lymphocytes in glioblastoma multiforme. TCRB libraries came from RNA via three nested multiplex PCR rounds. TCRdb analysed the multiplex PCR reads with MiXCR anew, one entry per CDR3 protein. In the table there are 12,000 to 15,000 distinct CDR3 sequences, around 70% of which are singletons. The source material was brain tumor tissue. These receptor sequences come from a male donor with glioblastoma.

The chain employs TRBV11-2 and TRBJ2-7; D perhaps matches TRBD1 (5 bases). V was pared by 2 bases and J by 3 bases, with 14 bases between. The CDR3 extends over 15 amino acids. The germline V gene encodes CDR1 SGHAT and CDR2 FQNNGV. CDR3 amino acids: CASSLLRQRYYEQYF. CDR3 coding DNA: TGTGCCAGCAGCTTATTGAGACAGAGATACTACGAGCAGTACTTC.

About this clonotype: Since the CDR3 does not end with the conserved phenylalanine or tryptophan, this likely comes from a read error. The J gene is TRBJ2-7, the V gene TRBV6-2 or TRBV6-3; D is undetermined. The CDR3 is 11 residues long. Germline CDR1 reads MNHEY; CDR2 reads SVGEGT. In nucleotides, the CDR3 is TGTTACAGCAGTCACGCCTACGAGCAGTACTCC. Its protein product is CYSSHAYEQYS.

Only a few counts were recorded for this clonotype. As DNA, the CDR3 is TGTGCCAGCTTAGTACAGGGGGTAGCTTTCTTT. Its protein product is CASLVQGVAFF. This chain uses TRBV11-2 with TRBJ1-1; TRBD1 matches at 8 bases. J gave up 10 bases and V 8 bases, and 6 bases lay outside the gene matches. This CDR3 has 11 residues. Germline values: CDR1 SGHAT, CDR2 FQNNGV. The full variable domain, with the rest looked up from reference TRBV11-2 and TRBJ1-1, is EAGVAQSPRYKIIEKRQSVAFWCNPISGHATLYWYQQILGQGPKLLIQFQNNGVVDDSQLPKDRFSAERLKGVDSTLKIQPAKLEDSAVYLCASLVQGVAFFGQGTRLTVV.

This sequence joins TRBV5-5 and TRBJ2-1, with TRBD2 as a possible D gene (6 bases). Trimming removed 4 bases at V and 5 bases at J, with 16 bases between. Germline lookup yields CDR1 SGHKS and CDR2 YYEKEE (reference sequence). This CDR3 contains 15 residues. The CDR3 sequence is CASSRGAGGNNEQFF. The CDR3 DNA reads TGTGCCAGCAGCCGAGGGGCTGGCGGGAACAATGAGCAGTTCTTC.

Regarding this clonotype: At one end, the junction sequence differs from germline, possibly due to a read error. V gene TRBV10-1 combines with J gene TRBJ2-5; 11 bases are shared with TRBD2. This CDR3 contains 15 residues. CDR1 is WNHNN, CDR2 SYGVQD, per germline (reference sequence). The CDR3 DNA reads as TGCGCCAGCAGCGAGTCTAGCGGGGGGCAAGAGACCCAGTACTTC. The encoded protein is CASSESSGGQETQYF.

This clonotype was seen many times. The chain joins TRBV11-2 to TRBJ2-2, with 7 nucleotides matching TRBD2. Germline CDR1 reads SGHAT; CDR2 reads FQNNGV. V shed 5 bases and J 6 bases; nucleotides not matched to a gene: 6. The length of the CDR3 is 14 residues. CDR3 DNA: TGTGCCAGCAGCCACGGACTAGACCCCGGGGAGCTGTTTTTT. It codes for CASSHGLDPGELFF.

A remark on this clonotype: Likely a read error: the CDR3 ends without its conserved phenylalanine or tryptophan. The chain combines TRBV28 with TRBJ2-1, with 8 bases fitting TRBD1. Germline CDR1 and CDR2: MDHEN and SYDVKM. The length of the CDR3 is 18 residues. Germline trimming cut 10 bases from V and 8 bases from J; bases unmatched to any gene: 25. The DNA of the CDR3 is TGTGCCAACAGGCCAGCCTCCGGACAGGGAGGCTCGGGCGATGAGCAGTTCTCC. Its translation is CANRPASGQGGSGDEQFS.

Judged by abundance, this clonotype is large. The chain uses TRBV6-2 or TRBV6-3 and TRBJ2-1; the D gene is possibly TRBD2 (5 bases). The CDR3 is made up of 13 amino acids. The ends were cut back, 2 bases at V and 8 bases at J, with 10 bases in the middle. CDR1 MNHEY and CDR2 SVGEGT come from the germline V gene. CDR3 protein: CASSYERVHEQFF. DNA of the CDR3: TGTGCCAGCAGTTACGAGAGGGTCCATGAGCAGTTCTTC.